The 6 T cell receptor beta chains given below trace back to one sample, sequenced in a study of control samples from healthy donors and cancer patients. Using immunoSEQ multiplex PCR, the repertoire was profiled, and TCRdb retains in-frame clones only, with some absent. The sample has some 3,000 clones; approximately 80% are singletons. Sequenced sample: formalin-fixed, paraffin-embedded tissue. The receptor set was obtained from a male donor with melanoma.

In the case of this clone: This sample also contains other DNA sequences that code for the same CDR3. The chain combines TRBV28 with TRBJ2-7; D remains ambiguous. The CDR3 contains 13 residues. Trimming cost V 10 bases and J 2 bases, with 15 bases left between them. The germline CDR1 and CDR2 sequences are MDHEN and SYDVKM. For the CDR3, the DNA is TGTGCCACAATCAGCGCGGCAGCCTACGAGCAGTACTTC. Its translation is CATISAAAYEQYF.

The chain has TRBV28 and TRBJ2-5; the D is unclear. Trimming stripped 2 bases from V and 2 bases from J, with 12 bases between. Germline lookup yields CDR1 MDHEN and CDR2 SYDVKM. The CDR3 consists of 15 residues. The CDR3 spells CASSLGSLPQETQYF. The CDR3 coding sequence is TGTGCCAGCAGTTTAGGGTCCCTCCCTCAAGAGACCCAGTACTTC.

This rearrangement joins TRBV2 to TRBJ1-5; D uncertain. The length of the CDR3 is 14 residues. Looked up from germline, CDR1 is SNHLY and CDR2 is FYNNEI. The V and J ends lost 4 bases and 0 bases respectively, with 7 bases between them. This CDR3 is CASSGGDSNQPQHF. The CDR3 DNA follows: TGTGCCAGCAGTGGAGGAGATAGCAATCAGCCCCAGCATTTT.

J is TRBJ2-1 and V is TRBV6-5; D not resolved. V lost 7 bases and J lost 5, with 6 bases in between. Germline V gene lookup returns CDR1 MNHEY and CDR2 SVGAGI. There are 11 residues in the CDR3. CDR3 DNA sequence: TGTGCCAGCAACCTCGACAATGAGCAGTTCTTC. Encoded protein: CASNLDNEQFF.

The chain links TRBV13 to TRBJ1-1, with D unclear. CDR1 and CDR2 from the germline V gene are PRHDT and FYEKMQ (reference sequence). The V gene lost 2 bases and the J gene lost 3 bases, with 10 bases spanning the gap. This CDR3 has 14 residues. The CDR3 loop reads CASSLRGGYTEAFF. CDR3 DNA sequence: TGTGCCAGCAGCTTAAGAGGCGGGTACACTGAAGCTTTCTTT.

V is TRBV5-5 and J is TRBJ2-7; D is unclear. The germline CDR1 and CDR2 sequences are SGHKS and YYEKEE (reference sequence). The CDR3 sequence is 13 residues long. Trimming took 5 bases from V and 7 from J, leaving 16 bases between them. This CDR3 is CASSFTRAREQYF. The CDR3 DNA reads as TGTGCCAGCAGTTTCACAAGGGCTAGGGAGCAGTACTTC.